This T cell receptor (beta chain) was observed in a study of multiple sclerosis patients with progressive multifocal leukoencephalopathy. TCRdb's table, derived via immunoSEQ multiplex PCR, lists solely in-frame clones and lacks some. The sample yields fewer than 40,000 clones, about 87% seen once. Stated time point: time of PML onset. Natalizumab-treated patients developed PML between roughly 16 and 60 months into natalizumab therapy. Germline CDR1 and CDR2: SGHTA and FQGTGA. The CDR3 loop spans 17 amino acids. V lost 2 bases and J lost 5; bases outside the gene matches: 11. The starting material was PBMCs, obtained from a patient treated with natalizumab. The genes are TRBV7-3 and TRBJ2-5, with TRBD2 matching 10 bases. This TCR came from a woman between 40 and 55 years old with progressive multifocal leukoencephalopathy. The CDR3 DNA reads TGTGCCAGCAGCTTAGGCTTGAGCGGGAGGGCCGGGGAGACCCAGTACTTC. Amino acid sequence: CASSLGLSGRAGETQYF.